Listed here are 19 T cell receptor beta chains from one sample, sequenced in a study of Ad26.COV2.S vaccination and SARS-CoV-2 variants. Stated treatment: approximately 18 received Ad26.COV2.S at low or high dose, single or two shots; roughly five received placebo; per-sample allocation not given. Sampling was done on day 63 after the first vaccine or placebo injection. The protocol was immunoSEQ multiplex PCR, while the TCRdb copy is restricted to in-frame clones and leaves out a portion. The table shows about 350,000 clones, with approximately 85% occurring only once. The starting material was peripheral blood, obtained in a trial of Ad26.COV2.S vaccine versus placebo. These receptors originate from a person aged 18-65 years who received the Ad26.COV2.S COVID-19 vaccine or a placebo.

The chain uses TRBV12-3 or TRBV12-4 and TRBJ2-7; no reliable D call. The CDR3 is made up of 12 amino acids. V was trimmed by 2 bases and J by 6 bases, leaving 8 bases between them. The CDR3 region has the DNA TGTGCCAGCAGTTTATCGGACGGCGAGCAGTACTTC. Residues: CASSLSDGEQYF.

The chain carries TRBV27 and TRBJ1-1; weak D call: TRBD1 (5 bases). Trimming left V 5 bases short and J 6 bases short, with 10 bases between. This CDR3 spans 12 amino acids. CDR1 is MNHEY, CDR2 SMNVEV, per germline (reference sequence). DNA for the CDR3: TGTGCCAGCAGTACAGGATACGCTGAAGCTTTCTTT. Its translation: CASSTGYAEAFF.

The chain is built from TRBV10-3 and TRBJ2-3; TRBD2 agrees at 9 bases. With 2 bases clipped from V and 2 bases from J, the junction kept 8 bases outside the gene matches. The germline V gene has CDR1 ENHRY and CDR2 SYGVKD. The CDR3 is made up of 17 amino acids. The CDR3 is CAISEPWLAGSTDTQYF. CDR3 DNA: TGTGCCATCAGTGAGCCATGGCTAGCGGGGTCCACAGATACGCAGTATTTT.

This clone was picked up one time. V usage is TRBV15 and J usage is TRBJ2-2, with 10 bases identical to TRBD2. The CDR3 is 18 amino acids. V was pared by 3 bases and J by 2 bases, with 9 bases of the junction left unmatched. Germline CDR1 reads LNHNV; CDR2 reads YYDKDF (reference sequence). As DNA, the CDR3 is TGTGCCACCAGCAGGGTCGGACTAGCGGTAGATAACACCGGGGAGCTGTTTTTT. This codes for CATSRVGLAVDNTGELFF.

The V and J genes are TRBV20-1 and TRBJ1-3; tentatively, D is TRBD1 (5 bases). Germline CDR1 DFQATT, CDR2 SNEGSKA (reference sequence). V lost 3 bases and J 1 base, leaving 7 bases between the germline ends. The CDR3 has 13 amino acids. The CDR3 spells CSASGGSGNTIYF. As DNA, the CDR3 is TGCAGTGCTAGTGGGGGTTCTGGAAACACCATATATTTT.

V and J are TRBV5-1 and TRBJ2-5, with 8 bases lining up with TRBD1. Germline V lookup: CDR1 SGHRS, CDR2 YFSETQ. CDR3 length equals 15 residues. J lost 5 bases, V lost 6 bases, and 12 bases had no gene match. The CDR3 DNA follows: TGCGCCAGCACCCGGGGCGCAGGGGGCGTGGAGACCCAGTACTTC. It codes for CASTRGAGGVETQYF.

V is TRBV6-6 and J is TRBJ2-2; D possibly corresponds to TRBD1 (7 bases). The V end lost 8 bases, the J end lost 0 bases, and 16 bases lay between the germline ends. The CDR3 is 16 residues long. Per the germline V gene, CDR1 is MNHNY and CDR2 is SVGAGI (reference sequence). CDR3 coding DNA: TGTGCCAGCGGAGGGGCCGGGACAGCGAACACCGGGGAGCTGTTTTTT. It translates to CASGGAGTANTGELFF.

This chain links TRBV19 with TRBJ2-6; 7 bases match TRBD2. The trim removed 1 base at V and 4 bases at J, leaving 10 bases unmatched. Germline-derived CDR1 and CDR2 are LNHDA and SQIVND (reference sequence). The CDR3 extends over 18 amino acids. CDR3 sequence reads: CASSIGEGFHSGANVLTF. CDR3 coding DNA: TGTGCCAGTAGTATAGGGGAGGGGTTTCACTCAGGGGCCAACGTCCTGACTTTC. Together with reference TRBV19 and TRBJ2-6, the CDR3 gives the full variable domain: DGGITQSPKYLFRKEGQNVTLSCEQNLNHDAMYWYRQDPGQGLRLIYYSQIVNDFQKGDIAEGYSVSREKKESFPLTVTSAQKNPTAFYLCASSIGEGFHSGANVLTFGAGSRLTVL.

The J gene is TRBJ1-2, the V gene TRBV5-1, with TRBD1 matching over 8 bases. CDR1 SGHRS and CDR2 YFSETQ come from the germline V gene. The CDR3 loop spans 16 amino acids. Trimming at V came to 4 bases and at J to 2 bases, leaving 10 bases not matched to a gene. CDR3 in amino acids: CASSQGQEFGNYGYTF. The CDR3 nucleotides read TGCGCCAGCAGCCAGGGACAGGAGTTCGGAAACTATGGCTACACCTTC.

This chain connects TRBV11-2 to TRBJ2-7; tentatively, D is TRBD1 (6 bases). CDR3 length equals 14 residues. Germline CDR1 reads SGHAT; CDR2 reads FQNNGV. With 4 bases removed from V and 5 bases from J, the gap between germline ends came to 15 bases. The CDR3 is CASSSGRGLNEQYF. CDR3 DNA: TGTGCCAGCAGCTCCGGCAGGGGTCTCAACGAGCAGTACTTC.

This chain uses TRBV5-1 with TRBJ1-4, with TRBD1 as a possible D gene (5 bases). Trimming cost V 4 bases and J 4 bases, with 8 bases left between them. The CDR3 has 13 residues. CDR1 is SGHRS, CDR2 YFSETQ, per germline. This CDR3 is CASSRGYNEKLFF. CDR3 nucleotides: TGCGCCAGCAGCCGGGGGTATAATGAAAAACTGTTTTTT.

This clone was seen a few times. The rearrangement uses TRBV5-1 and TRBJ2-7; D could derive from TRBD1 or TRBD2 (5 bases each). In germline, CDR1 is SGHRS, CDR2 YFSETQ. There are 16 residues in the CDR3. The ends were cut back, 0 bases at V and 3 bases at J, with 16 bases in the middle. Here the CDR3 DNA reads TGCGCCAGCAGCTTGGCGAGGGGAGAGGGGAGCTACGAGCAGTACTTC. Translation gives CASSLARGEGSYEQYF.

The rearrangement links TRBV7-9 to TRBJ2-7, with D possibly TRBD1 on 5 matching bases. V lost 7 bases, J lost 2 bases, and 9 bases lay in between. The CDR3 has 12 residues. CDR1 SEHNR and CDR2 FQNEAQ come from the germline V gene (reference sequence). The CDR3: CASTGQTYEQYF. The CDR3, as DNA: TGTGCCAGCACAGGGCAGACCTACGAGCAGTACTTC.

The J gene is TRBJ2-2, the V gene TRBV5-1; 9 bases are shared with TRBD2. This CDR3 comprises 15 residues. V lost 1 base and J lost 3; bases outside the gene matches: 1. Germline-derived CDR1 and CDR2 are SGHRS and YFSETQ. In DNA form, the CDR3 reads TGCGCCAGCAGCTTGACTAGCGGGTACACCGGGGAGCTGTTTTTT. Protein: CASSLTSGYTGELFF.

The chain combines TRBV19 with TRBJ2-7; possibly TRBD1 or TRBD2 for D (6 bases each). Trimming left V 6 bases short and J 5 bases short, with 20 bases between. Per the germline V gene, CDR1 is LNHDA and CDR2 is SQIVND (reference sequence). CDR3 length: 15 amino acids. The CDR3 sequence: CASSNKYREDHEQYF. The CDR3, as DNA: TGTGCCAGTAGCAATAAATACAGGGAGGATCACGAGCAGTACTTC.

The V gene is TRBV5-6, the J gene TRBJ2-7; 12 nucleotides agree with TRBD1. CDR1 is SGHDT and CDR2 is YYEEEE in the germline V gene. V lost 5 bases to trimming and J lost 1 base; unmatched junction nucleotides: 16. This CDR3 has 19 amino acids. The CDR3 bases are TGTGCCAGCAGGTCGATACGGGACAGGGGGCGTAAAAGGTCCTACGAGCAGTACTTC. Protein sequence: CASRSIRDRGRKRSYEQYF.

This chain uses TRBV30 with TRBJ2-7, with D possibly called TRBD1 or TRBD2 (5 bases each). Germline V gene lookup returns CDR1 GTSNPN and CDR2 SVGIG (reference sequence). V shed 1 base and J shed 2 bases, with 21 bases lying between them. The CDR3 loop spans 17 amino acids. CDR3 nucleotides: TGTGCCTGGAGTGGGGGGTATGGGCGGGCCCTAACCTACGAGCAGTACTTC. It encodes CAWSGGYGRALTYEQYF.

The chain uses TRBV9 and TRBJ2-1, with 11 nucleotides matching TRBD2. This CDR3 has 15 residues. CDR1 is SGDLS and CDR2 is YYNGEE in the germline V gene. J lost 13 bases, V lost 4 bases, and 13 bases had no gene match. The CDR3 loop is CASSPGLAEFNRQFF. CDR3 sequence (DNA): TGTGCCAGCAGCCCGGGACTAGCGGAATTCAACCGCCAGTTCTTC.

This clone was recorded a few times. This chain links TRBV3-1 (or the pseudogene TRBV3-2) with TRBJ1-1, with D tentatively TRBD1 (5 bases). The V end was cut by 0 bases, the J end by 4 bases, with 12 bases between. This CDR3 comprises 15 residues. Germline V gene sequence: CDR1 LGHDT, CDR2 YNNKEL (reference sequence). The chain's CDR3 is CASSQEWGSRTEAFF. CDR3 DNA sequence: TGTGCCAGCAGCCAAGAATGGGGCTCCCGCACTGAAGCTTTCTTT.